This T cell receptor beta chain was documented in a study of T-cell memory formation after mild COVID-19. Study-level results: Within pre-infection memory, some responding clones were found, suggesting cross-reactive memory joined. For contracting clones, CD4+ ones sat mainly in CM and EM, CD8+ in EMRA. Contracting clones from day 15 to 85 showed balanced CD4/CD8; later expanders favored CD4+.

Worth noting for this clonotype: The antigen is unknown.

TCRdb itself ran the 5' RACE reads through MiXCR, one entry per CDR3 protein. The sample holds roughly 150,000 distinct CDR3 sequences, around 13% seen once. Source material: PBMCs or a T cell subset sorted from them (not recorded which). This TCR was sampled from an adult woman who had mild COVID-19 (a few samples of this study predate the infection). Cell type and time point are not known.

The CDR3 DNA reads as TGTGCCATCATGAGCCCGACGGGCAATGAGCAGTTCTTC. Translating gives CAIMSPTGNEQFF. The J gene is TRBJ2-1, the V gene TRBV10-3; D is undetermined. Germline V lookup: CDR1 ENHRY, CDR2 SYGVKD. V shed 7 bases and J shed 6 bases, with 13 bases lying between them. This CDR3 comprises 13 residues.